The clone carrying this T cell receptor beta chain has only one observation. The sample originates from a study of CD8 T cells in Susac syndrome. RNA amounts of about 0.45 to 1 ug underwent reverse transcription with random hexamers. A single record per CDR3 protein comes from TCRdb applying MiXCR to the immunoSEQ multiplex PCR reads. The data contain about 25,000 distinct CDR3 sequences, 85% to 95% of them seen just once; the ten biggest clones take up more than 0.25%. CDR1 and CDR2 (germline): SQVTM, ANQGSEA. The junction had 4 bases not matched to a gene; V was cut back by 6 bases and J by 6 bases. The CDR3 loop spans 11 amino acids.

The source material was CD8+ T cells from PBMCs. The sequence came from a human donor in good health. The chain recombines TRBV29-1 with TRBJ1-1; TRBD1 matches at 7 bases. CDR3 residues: CSVFRGAEAFF. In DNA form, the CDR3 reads TGCAGCGTCTTCAGGGGGGCTGAAGCTTTCTTT.